The rows below give T cell receptor beta chains drawn from one sample of a study of long-term antiretroviral therapy in people with HIV. The method was immunoSEQ multiplex PCR; TCRdb's version includes in-frame clones alone and lacks a portion of them. The repertoire has about 33,000 clones, 70% to 80% of them found once; the top ten carry 7% to 7.5%. The input for sequencing was unsorted PBMCs, taken 2 years after starting antiretroviral therapy. The receptors come from a woman between 50 and 59 years old with HIV. Each CDR3 is given with its conserved first and last residue. The order of the fields is J gene, D gene, clone size, V gene, CDR3 DNA, CDR3 protein. D genes are given only for firm matches. Rows may omit the clone size; those that give it use once, few, many or a size class.

J: TRBJ1-1; D: NA; size: NA; V: TRBV5-1; DNA: TGCGCCAGCAGCCGAAACAGATTCATGAACACTGAAGCTTTCTTT; CDR3: CASSRNRFMNTEAFF
J: TRBJ2-1; D: NA; size: NA; V: TRBV2; DNA: TGTGCCAGCAGTGATCGGTCCTTTAACAATGAGCAGTTCTTC; CDR3: CASSDRSFNNEQFF
J: TRBJ2-1; D: TRBD1; size: NA; V: TRBV10-1; DNA: TGCGCCAGCAGTAGGGACAGGGGGCGCAATGAGCAGTTCTTC; CDR3: CASSRDRGRNEQFF
J: TRBJ1-6; D: TRBD1; size: NA; V: TRBV10-3; DNA: TGTGCCAGCGGGACAGGGGCGAATTCACCCCTCCACTTT; CDR3: CASGTGANSPLHF
J: TRBJ1-2; D: TRBD1; size: few; V: TRBV7-3; DNA: TGTGCCAGCAGCATCAGACAGGGTGATGGCTACACCTTC; CDR3: CASSIRQGDGYTF
J: TRBJ2-3; D: NA; size: NA; V: TRBV11-2; DNA: TGTGCCAGCAGCCCCAGAGGAGGGGGCACAGATACGCAGTATTTT; CDR3: CASSPRGGGTDTQYF
J: TRBJ2-5; D: TRBD1; size: once; V: TRBV4-1; DNA: TGCGCCAGCAGCCAAGGACAGGGCCCTTTTGAACAAGAGACCCAGTACTTC; CDR3: CASSQGQGPFEQETQYF
J: TRBJ1-5; D: NA; size: few; V: TRBV5-1; DNA: TGCGCCAGCAGCTTGGAAGGGGAAAGCAATCAGCCCCAGCATTTT; CDR3: CASSLEGESNQPQHF
J: TRBJ1-2; D: NA; size: NA; V: TRBV4-2; DNA: TGTGCCAGCAGCCAAGATAGGGGGGGCGGAGATGGCTACACCTTC; CDR3: CASSQDRGGGDGYTF
J: TRBJ2-5; D: NA; size: NA; V: TRBV6-5; DNA: TGTGCCAGCAATGTACCCACGGAGACCCAGTACTTC; CDR3: CASNVPTETQYF
J: TRBJ2-5; D: TRBD1; size: NA; V: TRBV5-1; DNA: TGCGCCAGCAGCTTGAGGACAGGGGGCGCGGGGGAGACCCAGTACTTC; CDR3: CASSLRTGGAGETQYF
J: TRBJ1-1; D: NA; size: NA; V: TRBV7-9; DNA: TGTGCCAGCTTAACGGGGTGGACTGAAGCTTTCTTT; CDR3: CASLTGWTEAFF
J: TRBJ2-3; D: TRBD2; size: NA; V: TRBV11-2; DNA: TGTGCCAGCAGCTTAGGCGGGGGGCGTGGAGATACGCAGTATTTT; CDR3: CASSLGGGRGDTQYF
J: TRBJ1-3; D: NA; size: once; V: TRBV10-2; DNA: TGCGCCAGCAGGAGAGGGTCCTTAGATCCCGGAAACACCATATATTTT; CDR3: CASRRGSLDPGNTIYF
J: TRBJ2-5; D: NA; size: NA; V: TRBV11-2; DNA: TGTGCCAGCAGCTGGGCGGCAGGGCAGACCCAGTACTTC; CDR3: CASSWAAGQTQYF
J: TRBJ1-2; D: NA; size: NA; V: TRBV14; DNA: TGTGCCAGCAGCCAAGATCAGACAGGCGGCTACACCTTC; CDR3: CASSQDQTGGYTF
J: TRBJ2-3; D: TRBD2; size: once; V: TRBV9; DNA: TGTGCCAGCAGCCCCCAAGGGGGATTAGCGGGGGGGACAGATACGCAGTATTTT; CDR3: CASSPQGGLAGGTDTQYF
J: TRBJ2-1; D: NA; size: NA; V: TRBV5-8; DNA: TGTGCCAGCAGCCTCCTTGCTAAGGATGAGCAGTTCTTC; CDR3: CASSLLAKDEQFF
J: TRBJ1-1; D: NA; size: NA; V: TRBV29-1; DNA: TGCAGCGACCTAGGACACCAGGGCACTGAAGCTTTCTTT; CDR3: CSDLGHQGTEAFF
J: TRBJ1-1; D: NA; size: NA; V: TRBV5-1; DNA: TGCGCCAGCAGGCCCACCTACACGGTGAACACTGAAGCTTTCTTT; CDR3: CASRPTYTVNTEAFF
J: TRBJ2-5; D: NA; size: NA; V: TRBV13; DNA: TGTGCCAGCAGCTTTAACGCCGTTTCCCCGAGGACCCAGTACTTC; CDR3: CASSFNAVSPRTQYF
J: TRBJ2-7; D: NA; size: NA; V: TRBV5-4; DNA: TGTGCCAGCAGCTTGGGGCAGGGGGGCTACGAGCAGTACTTC; CDR3: CASSLGQGGYEQYF
J: TRBJ2-6; D: TRBD1; size: NA; V: TRBV7-9; DNA: TGTGCCAGCAGCTTAAACGGACAGGGGCCTGGGGCCAACGTCCTGACTTTC; CDR3: CASSLNGQGPGANVLTF
J: TRBJ2-3; D: TRBD2; size: NA; V: TRBV29-1; DNA: TGCAGCGTTGGAATAGCGGGGGGACCCACAGATACGCAGTATTTT; CDR3: CSVGIAGGPTDTQYF
J: TRBJ2-2; D: TRBD1; size: NA; V: TRBV18; DNA: TGTGCCAGCTCACCATTCACAGGGGACGCCGGGGAGCTGTTTTTT; CDR3: CASSPFTGDAGELFF
J: TRBJ2-6; D: NA; size: NA; V: TRBV28; DNA: TGTGCCAGCAGTCCATGGGCAGGGGCTGCGCCCCCGGCTGGGGCCAACGTCCTGACTTTC; CDR3: CASSPWAGAAPPAGANVLTF
J: TRBJ1-4; D: NA; size: once; V: TRBV7-2; DNA: TGTGCCAGCAGCTTAGTTAGCCAGCACGAAAAACTGTTTTTT; CDR3: CASSLVSQHEKLFF
J: TRBJ1-2; D: NA; size: NA; V: TRBV2; DNA: TGTGCCAGCAGGGCGAATTTCCCTCCCTATGGCTACACCTTC; CDR3: CASRANFPPYGYTF
J: TRBJ1-5; D: NA; size: NA; V: TRBV6-6; DNA: TGTGCCAGCAGACTTGATTTCAATCAGCCCCAGCATTTT; CDR3: CASRLDFNQPQHF
J: TRBJ1-2; D: TRBD1; size: NA; V: TRBV2; DNA: TGTGCCAGCAGTCGACAGGGGACGAACTATGGCTACACCTTC; CDR3: CASSRQGTNYGYTF
J: TRBJ2-3; D: NA; size: few; V: TRBV6-5; DNA: TGTGCCAGCAGTTACTCGGATCTCGGGCTCACAGATACGCAGTATTTT; CDR3: CASSYSDLGLTDTQYF
J: TRBJ2-1; D: TRBD1; size: NA; V: TRBV10-3; DNA: TGTGCCATTTCTCCAGGGGGCGGGCAGTTCTTC; CDR3: CAISPGGGQFF
J: TRBJ2-3; D: TRBD1; size: NA; V: TRBV5-4; DNA: TGTGCCAGCAGTTTCAGGGGGTCAGATACGCAGTATTTT; CDR3: CASSFRGSDTQYF
J: TRBJ1-1; D: TRBD1; size: NA; V: TRBV5-1; DNA: TGCGCCAGTCACAGGGGTGTGAACACTGAAGCTTTCTTT; CDR3: CASHRGVNTEAFF
J: TRBJ1-2; D: TRBD1; size: NA; V: TRBV5-4; DNA: TGTGCCAGCAGCCGGGACAGGGGCGGAAATGGCTACACCTTC; CDR3: CASSRDRGGNGYTF
J: TRBJ1-2; D: NA; size: NA; V: TRBV2; DNA: TGTGCCAGCAGGCCACAGTCCCATTCTAACTATGGCTACACCTTC; CDR3: CASRPQSHSNYGYTF
J: TRBJ2-3; D: NA; size: once; V: TRBV7-8; DNA: TGTGCCAGCCTCAGCGGCAGGGACAGCACAGATACGCAGTATTTT; CDR3: CASLSGRDSTDTQYF
J: TRBJ2-3; D: NA; size: NA; V: TRBV20-1; DNA: TGCAGTGCGAAACCCACAGATACGCAGTATTTT; CDR3: CSAKPTDTQYF
J: TRBJ2-3; D: NA; size: NA; V: TRBV6-4; DNA: TGTGCCAGCAGTTGGCGAGGGCTGGACACAGATACGCAGTATTTT; CDR3: CASSWRGLDTDTQYF
J: TRBJ2-7; D: NA; size: NA; V: TRBV11-2; DNA: TGTGCCAGCAGCCTAGCCTACGAGCAGTACTTC; CDR3: CASSLAYEQYF
J: TRBJ2-6; D: NA; size: NA; V: TRBV7-3; DNA: TGTGCCAGCAGCTTCGGGCAGGGGTTAAACTCTGGGGCCAACGTCCTGACTTTC; CDR3: CASSFGQGLNSGANVLTF
J: TRBJ2-3; D: NA; size: NA; V: TRBV5-3; DNA: TGTGCCAGAGTTGGAACAGATACGCAGTATTTT; CDR3: CARVGTDTQYF
J: TRBJ2-7; D: TRBD1; size: NA; V: TRBV27; DNA: TGTGCCAGCAGCCCTAACAGGGGGCCCGGCGAGCAGTACTTC; CDR3: CASSPNRGPGEQYF
J: TRBJ2-2; D: NA; size: NA; V: TRBV6-5; DNA: TGTGCCAGCAGTTACGCCCTTAGGGACACCGGGGAGCTGTTTTTT; CDR3: CASSYALRDTGELFF
J: TRBJ1-2; D: NA; size: NA; V: TRBV20-1; DNA: TGCAGTGCTAGGACAATCTATGGCTACACCTTC; CDR3: CSARTIYGYTF
J: TRBJ2-1; D: TRBD1; size: NA; V: TRBV18; DNA: TGTGCCAGCTCACCCGCCGGGACAGGAGAACTTGAGCAGTTCTTC; CDR3: CASSPAGTGELEQFF